The present T cell receptor beta chain was sequenced within a study of blood T cell repertoires in COVID-19. Study information: Italy, Spain and the United States were the sources of the convalescent and acute COVID-19 samples. PBMCs, B-cell-depleted T cells, or T cells provided the cDNA or gDNA that made up the material.

Per the original data handling: Amplified reference gene primers provided the basis for estimating nucleated cell counts. The method was immunoSEQ multiplex PCR; TCRdb's version includes in-frame clones alone and lacks a portion of them. Clonal size and the V and J genes are those of that table, whereas D and trimming came from the DNA. The sample carries about 170,000 clones, about 83% recorded once. The sequencing input was peripheral blood. This sequence was found in a woman in her sixties or seventies who had recovered from COVID-19.

CDR3 protein: CASSRTGTRNTEAFF. The CDR3 DNA is TGTGCCAGCTCAAGGACCGGGACACGAAACACTGAAGCTTTCTTT. The chain joins TRBV18 to TRBJ1-1; tentative D call: TRBD1 (6 bases). Germline assignment: CDR1 KGHSH and CDR2 LQKENI. Deletions cut 5 bases from V and 2 bases from J, with 15 bases between. The CDR3 length is 15 residues.